The present T cell receptor (beta chain) was sequenced within a study of CD8+ T cells in alopecia areata. With 0 bases removed from V and 0 bases from J, the gap between germline ends came to 10 bases. Germline loops: CDR1 SGDLS, CDR2 YYNGEE. CDR3 length equals 17 residues. Extraction and reverse transcription of RNA yielded cDNA as the sequencing template. Generated by immunoSEQ multiplex PCR, the TCRdb table keeps only in-frame clones and is missing some. This table holds approximately 99,000 clones, approximately 63% found once. What was sequenced was CD8+ T cells sorted from blood. V usage is TRBV9 and J usage is TRBJ1-6; D is possibly TRBD1 (5 bases). This receptor was identified in a human donor in good health. The CDR3 here is CASSVEQDHSYNSPLHF. CDR3 DNA: TGTGCCAGCAGCGTAGAACAGGACCACTCCTATAATTCACCCCTCCACTTT.